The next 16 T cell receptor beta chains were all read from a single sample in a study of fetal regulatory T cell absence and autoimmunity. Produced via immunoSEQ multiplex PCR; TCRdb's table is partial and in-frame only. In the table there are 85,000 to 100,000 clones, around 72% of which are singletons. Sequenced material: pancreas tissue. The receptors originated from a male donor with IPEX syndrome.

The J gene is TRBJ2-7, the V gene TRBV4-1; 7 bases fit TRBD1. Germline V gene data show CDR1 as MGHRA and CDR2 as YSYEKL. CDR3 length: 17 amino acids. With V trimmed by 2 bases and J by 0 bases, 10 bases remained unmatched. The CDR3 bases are TGCGCCAGCAGCCAAAGCTCCGGGACAGCTCTCTCCTACGAGCAGTACTTC. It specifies CASSQSSGTALSYEQYF.

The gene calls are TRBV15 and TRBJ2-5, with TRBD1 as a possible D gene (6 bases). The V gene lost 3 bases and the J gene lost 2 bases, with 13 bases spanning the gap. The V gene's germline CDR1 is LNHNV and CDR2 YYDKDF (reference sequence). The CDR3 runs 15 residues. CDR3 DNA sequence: TGTGCCACCAGCAGCCCTTACAGGGTTCAAGAGACCCAGTACTTC. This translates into CATSSPYRVQETQYF.

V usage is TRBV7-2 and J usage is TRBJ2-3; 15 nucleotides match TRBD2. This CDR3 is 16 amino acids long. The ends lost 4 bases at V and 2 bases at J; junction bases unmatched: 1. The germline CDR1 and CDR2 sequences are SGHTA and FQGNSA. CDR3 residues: CASSWTSGGATDTQYF. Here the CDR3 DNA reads TGTGCCAGCAGCTGGACTAGCGGGGGGGCCACAGATACGCAGTATTTT.

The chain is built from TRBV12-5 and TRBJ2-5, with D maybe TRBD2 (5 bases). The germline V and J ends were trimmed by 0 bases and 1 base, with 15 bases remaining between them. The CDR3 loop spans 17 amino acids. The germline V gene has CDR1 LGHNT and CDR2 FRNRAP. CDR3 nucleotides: TGTGCTAGTGGTTTGGTAGTGACGGGCGGGTTCCAAGAGACCCAGTACTTC. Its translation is CASGLVVTGGFQETQYF.

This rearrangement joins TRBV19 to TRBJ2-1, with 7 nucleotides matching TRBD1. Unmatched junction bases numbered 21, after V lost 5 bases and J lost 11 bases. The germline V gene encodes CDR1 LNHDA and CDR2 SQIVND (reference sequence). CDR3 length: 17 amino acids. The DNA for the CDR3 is TGTGCCAGTAGTTCCTGGTGGGGCAGGGGGTCCCCGTTCAAGCAGTTCTTC. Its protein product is CASSSWWGRGSPFKQFF.

This chain's CDR3 is CASSLGLAGRETQYF. In DNA, the CDR3 is TGTGCCAGCAGCTTGGGTCTGGCGGGGCGGGAGACCCAGTACTTC. The chain couples TRBV5-4 to TRBJ2-5, with D maybe TRBD2 (6 bases). V shed 0 bases and J shed 5 bases, with 14 bases lying between them. CDR1 and CDR2 from the germline V gene are SGHNT and YYREEE (reference sequence). The CDR3 has 15 amino acids.

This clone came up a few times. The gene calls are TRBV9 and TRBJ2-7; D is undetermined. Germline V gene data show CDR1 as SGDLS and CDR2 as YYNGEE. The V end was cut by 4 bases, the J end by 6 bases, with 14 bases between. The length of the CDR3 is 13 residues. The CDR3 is CASSPYGIGEQYF. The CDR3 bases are TGTGCCAGCAGCCCTTACGGTATTGGCGAGCAGTACTTC.

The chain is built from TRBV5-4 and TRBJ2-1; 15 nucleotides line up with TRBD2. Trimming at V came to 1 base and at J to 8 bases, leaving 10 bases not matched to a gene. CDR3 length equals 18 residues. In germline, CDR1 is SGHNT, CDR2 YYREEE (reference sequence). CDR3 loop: CASSLRFGLAGGRYEQFF. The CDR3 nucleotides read TGTGCCAGCAGCTTGAGGTTCGGACTAGCGGGAGGGCGCTATGAGCAGTTCTTC.

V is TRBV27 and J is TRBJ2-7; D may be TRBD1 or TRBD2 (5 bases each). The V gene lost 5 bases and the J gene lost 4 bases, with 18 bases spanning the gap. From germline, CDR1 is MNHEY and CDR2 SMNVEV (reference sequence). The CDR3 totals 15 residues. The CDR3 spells CASSQGRGLRYEQYF. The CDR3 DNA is TGTGCCAGCAGTCAGGGCCGGGGCCTTCGATACGAGCAGTACTTC.

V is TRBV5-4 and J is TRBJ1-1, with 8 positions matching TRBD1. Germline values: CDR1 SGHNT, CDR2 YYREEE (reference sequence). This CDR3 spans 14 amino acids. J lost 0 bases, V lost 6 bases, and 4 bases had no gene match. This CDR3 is CASTKQGVNTEAFF. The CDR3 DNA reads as TGTGCCAGCACAAAACAGGGGGTGAACACTGAAGCTTTCTTT. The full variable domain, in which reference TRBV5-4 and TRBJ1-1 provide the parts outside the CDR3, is ETGVTQSPTHLIKTRGQQVTLRCSSQSGHNTVSWYQQALGQGPQFIFQYYREEENGRGNFPPRFSGLQFPNYSSELNVNALELDDSALYLCASTKQGVNTEAFFGQGTRLTVV.

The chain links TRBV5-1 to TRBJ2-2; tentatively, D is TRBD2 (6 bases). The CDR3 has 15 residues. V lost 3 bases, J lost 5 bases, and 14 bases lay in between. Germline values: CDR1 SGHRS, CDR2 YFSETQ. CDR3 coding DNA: TGCGCCAGCAGCTCCAGGATAGCGGCAACCGGGGAGCTGTTTTTT. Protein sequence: CASSSRIAATGELFF.

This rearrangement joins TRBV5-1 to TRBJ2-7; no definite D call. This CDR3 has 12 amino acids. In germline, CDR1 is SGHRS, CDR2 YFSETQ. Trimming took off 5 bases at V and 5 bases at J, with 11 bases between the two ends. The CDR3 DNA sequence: TGCGCCAGCAGGGACCCTGGGCACGAGCAGTACTTC. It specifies CASRDPGHEQYF.

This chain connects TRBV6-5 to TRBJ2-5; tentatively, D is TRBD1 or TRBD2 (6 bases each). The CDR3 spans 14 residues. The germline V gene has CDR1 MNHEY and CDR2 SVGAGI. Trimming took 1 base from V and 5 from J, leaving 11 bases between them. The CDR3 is CASSYWRGWETQYF. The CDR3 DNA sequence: TGTGCCAGCAGTTACTGGAGGGGGTGGGAGACCCAGTACTTC.

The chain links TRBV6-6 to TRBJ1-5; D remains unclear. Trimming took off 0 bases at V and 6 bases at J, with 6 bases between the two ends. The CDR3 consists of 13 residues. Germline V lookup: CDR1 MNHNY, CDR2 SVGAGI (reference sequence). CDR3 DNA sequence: TGTGCCAGCAGTTACTCGGTCGGTCAGCCCCAGCATTTT. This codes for CASSYSVGQPQHF.

The CDR3 is CASSSAGSPFYEQYF. The DNA for the CDR3 is TGCGCCAGCAGCTCCGCGGGATCGCCCTTCTACGAGCAGTACTTC. J is TRBJ2-7 and V is TRBV5-1, with D possibly matching TRBD2 (6 bases). Germline loops: CDR1 SGHRS, CDR2 YFSETQ. The CDR3 consists of 15 residues. V was pared by 3 bases and J by 3 bases, with 16 bases between.

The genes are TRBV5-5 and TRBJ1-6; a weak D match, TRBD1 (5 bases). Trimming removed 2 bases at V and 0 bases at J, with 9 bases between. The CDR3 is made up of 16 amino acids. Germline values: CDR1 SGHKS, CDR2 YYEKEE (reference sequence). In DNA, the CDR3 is TGTGCCAGCAGCTTACAGGCTTCCTCCTATAATTCACCCCTCCACTTT. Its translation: CASSLQASSYNSPLHF.